This T cell receptor beta chain was found in a study of T cells in Graves' hyperthyroidism and ophthalmopathy. Germline values: CDR1 LGHDT, CDR2 YNNKEL (reference sequence). Trimming removed 5 bases from V and 2 bases from J, with 16 bases in between. CDR3 size: 15 residues. Findings and caveats of the study: Within blood appeared most thyroid clonotypes that had expanded above 0.001.

Using RNA transcripts as the source, TCR beta CDR3 regions were amplified. The HTBI set primed first-round TCR CDR3 RT-PCR. Via MiXCR, TCRdb re-called the multiplex PCR reads, giving one row per CDR3 protein. The sample gives 300,000 to 450,000 distinct CDR3 sequences, 15% to 19% of which show up once; around a quarter is in the top ten. As concerns this clonotype: Its antigen is still unknown.

The TCR sequence derives from a woman between 18 and 29 years old with Graves' hyperthyroidism that later progressed to Graves' ophthalmopathy. Sequencing was performed on blood. The chain links TRBV3-1 to TRBJ2-7, with a possible D match to TRBD2 (5 bases). The CDR3 region is CASSAFYEGAYEQYF. CDR3 sequence (DNA): TGTGCCAGCAGCGCGTTTTATGAGGGAGCCTACGAGCAGTACTTC.